The TCR beta chain described here comes from a study of blood T cells in healthy people across ages. J lost 4 bases, V lost 5 bases, and 15 bases had no gene match. CDR3 length: 19 residues. The germline V gene has CDR1 LGHDT and CDR2 YNNKEL (reference sequence). With regard to this clonotype: Its specificity is not known.

Combining a sample-barcoded 5' primer with a J-beta primer mix, a second PCR ran for roughly 7 to 12 cycles. TCRdb analysed the 5' RACE reads with MiXCR anew, one entry per CDR3 protein. The sample records around 1.5 million distinct CDR3 sequences, approximately 63% being singletons. Study results and limitations: Estimated diversity, derived from one million T cells, was regarded as an underestimate. Age showed a roughly linear inverse relationship with TCR beta diversity per million T cells. The donors' CMV status was not determined, possibly confounding changes in expanded clonotypes.

The sequence derives from a man younger than 35 in good health. The sample comprised blood. The V call is TRBV3-1, the J call TRBJ2-5; 14 bases agree with TRBD2. CDR3 region: CASSAYHGTSGGRAETQYF. The CDR3 DNA sequence: TGTGCCAGCAGCGCATACCACGGGACTAGCGGGGGCAGGGCAGAGACCCAGTACTTC.